Shown below are 28 T cell receptor beta chains from a single sample sequenced in a study of T cell responses to AZD1222 COVID-19 vaccine. Repertoires were generated with immunoSEQ multiplex PCR, while TCRdb's copy carries only in-frame clones and drops some. This sample yields more than 90,000 clones, of which roughly 84% are seen a single time; around 14% belongs to the top ten. This material consisted of peripheral blood, taken 28 days after the second AZD1222 dose. The receptors stem from an adult who received the AZD1222 COVID-19 vaccine.

The V gene is TRBV7-9, the J gene TRBJ2-3; 10 positions agree with TRBD2. The germline V gene has CDR1 SEHNR and CDR2 FQNEAQ (reference sequence). The V and J ends lost 4 bases and 1 base, in that order; junction bases with no gene match: 8. The CDR3 is 17 residues long. The CDR3 DNA reads as TGTGCCAGCAGCTCCTGGACCGGGACTAGCGGCACAGATACGCAGTATTTT. Protein sequence: CASSSWTGTSGTDTQYF.

There are a few counts of this clone. The J gene is TRBJ2-3, the V gene TRBV7-8; D could derive from TRBD1 or TRBD2 (6 bases each). The V gene's germline CDR1 is SGHVS and CDR2 FQNEAQ. V was shortened by 4 bases and J by 1 base, with 12 bases between the two germline ends. The CDR3 contains 15 residues. CDR3: CASSYGGGGTDTQYF. The DNA of the CDR3 is TGTGCCAGCAGCTACGGGGGCGGCGGCACAGATACGCAGTATTTT. The whole variable domain, remainder taken from reference TRBV7-8 and TRBJ2-3, is GAGVSQSPRYKVAKRGQDVALRCDPISGHVSLFWYQQALGQGPEFLTYFQNEAQLDKSGLPSDRFFAERPEGSVSTLKIQRTQQEDSAVYLCASSYGGGGTDTQYFGPGTRLTVL.

This clone was seen more than once but under ten times. The V call is TRBV5-4, the J call TRBJ2-7; D is possibly TRBD2 (6 bases). The CDR3 is 14 residues long. Trimming left V 5 bases short and J 0 bases short, with 12 bases between. CDR1 and CDR2 from the germline V gene are SGHNT and YYREEE (reference sequence). The DNA of the CDR3 is TGTGCCAGCAGTTCTCTAGCGACCTCCTACGAGCAGTACTTC. Encoded protein: CASSSLATSYEQYF. Full variable domain (missing parts from reference TRBV5-4 and TRBJ2-7): ETGVTQSPTHLIKTRGQQVTLRCSSQSGHNTVSWYQQALGQGPQFIFQYYREEENGRGNFPPRFSGLQFPNYSSELNVNALELDDSALYLCASSSLATSYEQYFGPGTRLTVT.

The genes are TRBV7-9 and TRBJ2-6; D is unclear. The V gene lost 5 bases and the J gene lost 2 bases, with 16 bases spanning the gap. The CDR3 length is 17 residues. Germline V gene lookup returns CDR1 SEHNR and CDR2 FQNEAQ (reference sequence). The CDR3 region is CASSPPGVRAGANVLTF. CDR3 nucleotides: TGTGCCAGCAGCCCCCCAGGAGTAAGGGCTGGGGCCAACGTCCTGACTTTC.

The chain combines TRBV7-8 with TRBJ1-4; D is possibly TRBD1 (6 bases). The CDR3 covers 15 residues. V lost 5 bases to trimming and J lost 4 bases, with 14 bases between them. Germline V lookup: CDR1 SGHVS, CDR2 FQNEAQ. As DNA, the CDR3 is TGTGCCAGCAGCATGGGACAAGCAGTTAATGAAAAACTGTTTTTT. Its translation is CASSMGQAVNEKLFF.

The V and J genes are TRBV14 and TRBJ2-1; 14 bases fit TRBD2. Germline V CDR1 and CDR2: SGHDN, FVKESK. This CDR3 has 15 residues. V gave up 3 bases and J gave up 6 bases; unmatched junction bases: 1. This chain's CDR3 is CASSHGTSGSNEQFF. The CDR3 DNA follows: TGTGCCAGCAGCCACGGGACTAGCGGGAGCAATGAGCAGTTCTTC.

The chain is built from TRBV18 and TRBJ2-7; a possible D gene is TRBD1 (5 bases). Germline CDR1 reads KGHSH; CDR2 reads LQKENI. The germline V and J ends were trimmed by 3 bases and 7 bases, with 13 bases remaining between them. The CDR3 covers 13 residues. DNA for the CDR3: TGTGCCAGCTCACCGACAGCTTTCTGGGAGCAGTACTTC. Translating gives CASSPTAFWEQYF.

The V call is TRBV6-5, the J call TRBJ1-1; D might be TRBD1 (5 bases). V was clipped by 5 bases and J by 5 bases, with 9 bases between them. This CDR3 is built from 12 residues. Germline V CDR1 and CDR2: MNHEY, SVGAGI. The CDR3 sequence is CASSRQFTEAFF. The CDR3 bases are TGTGCCAGCAGTCGACAGTTTACTGAAGCTTTCTTT.

The rearrangement uses TRBV5-1 and TRBJ2-1; possible D gene TRBD2, 5 bases. Deletions cut 6 bases from V and 7 bases from J, with 17 bases between. This CDR3 comprises 14 residues. Germline lookup yields CDR1 SGHRS and CDR2 YFSETQ. The CDR3 reads CASIPDRPGNEQFF. The CDR3 nucleotides are TGCGCCAGCATCCCAGACCGACCGGGGAATGAGCAGTTCTTC.

The rearrangement joins TRBV6-5 to TRBJ2-7, with TRBD1 matching 9 bases. The length of the CDR3 is 14 residues. V dropped 6 bases and J dropped 2; count of bases not matched to a gene: 5. CDR1 MNHEY and CDR2 SVGAGI come from the germline V gene. The CDR3 is CASSSGTGPYEQYF. The DNA for the CDR3 is TGTGCCAGCAGCTCCGGGACAGGGCCCTACGAGCAGTACTTC.

This chain joins TRBV6-5 and TRBJ1-1; D unresolved. Germline-derived CDR1 and CDR2 are MNHEY and SVGAGI. V was clipped by 7 bases and J by 1 base, with 10 bases between them. The CDR3 is made up of 13 amino acids. CDR3 amino acids: CASTFGGNTEAFF. The CDR3 nucleotides are TGTGCCAGCACCTTCGGAGGGAACACTGAAGCTTTCTTT.

The rearrangement uses TRBV19 and TRBJ2-1; a weak D match, TRBD1 (5 bases). V shed 7 bases and J shed 5 bases, with 12 bases lying between them. Germline V CDR1 and CDR2: LNHDA, SQIVND (reference sequence). The CDR3 has 13 amino acids. The CDR3 here is CASKAGINNEQFF. The CDR3 DNA follows: TGTGCCAGTAAGGCAGGGATCAACAATGAGCAGTTCTTC. Variable domain in full (rest from reference TRBV19 and TRBJ2-1): DGGITQSPKYLFRKEGQNVTLSCEQNLNHDAMYWYRQDPGQGLRLIYYSQIVNDFQKGDIAEGYSVSREKKESFPLTVTSAQKNPTAFYLCASKAGINNEQFFGPGTRLTVL.

The V and J genes are TRBV5-6 and TRBJ2-7; D possibly corresponds to TRBD1 (6 bases). CDR3 length: 14 residues. V shed 4 bases and J shed 0 bases, with 11 bases lying between them. Germline CDR1 is SGHDT and CDR2 is YYEEEE. The CDR3 protein is CASSQDSFSYEQYF. DNA for the CDR3: TGTGCCAGCAGCCAGGACAGCTTCTCCTACGAGCAGTACTTC.

The rearrangement uses TRBV6-5 and TRBJ1-6; possible D gene TRBD1, 6 bases. The ends were cut back, 6 bases at V and 7 bases at J, with 13 bases in the middle. The CDR3 consists of 14 residues. Germline V gene sequence: CDR1 MNHEY, CDR2 SVGAGI. CDR3 sequence (DNA): TGTGCCAGCAGACGGGACAACCAGAATTCACCCCTCCACTTT. The encoded protein is CASRRDNQNSPLHF.

V and J are TRBV6-5 and TRBJ2-4; a possible D gene is TRBD2 (6 bases). The CDR3 consists of 15 residues. The V and J ends lost 6 bases and 0 bases respectively, with 12 bases between them. Germline CDR1 MNHEY, CDR2 SVGAGI. As DNA, the CDR3 is TGTGCCAGCAGAGATCAGGGACTAGCCAAAAACATTCAGTACTTC. Encoded protein: CASRDQGLAKNIQYF.

V is TRBV4-1 and J is TRBJ1-1; TRBD1 might be the D (5 bases). Germline V gene data show CDR1 as MGHRA and CDR2 as YSYEKL. The CDR3 spans 17 residues. V dropped 2 bases and J dropped 4 bases, with 20 bases sitting between them. The CDR3 region is CASSQNPQANGVTEAFF. The CDR3 region has the DNA TGCGCCAGCAGCCAAAACCCACAGGCGAATGGTGTCACTGAAGCTTTCTTT.

The V gene is TRBV29-1, the J gene TRBJ1-5; the D is unclear. CDR3 length equals 13 residues. The V gene lost 5 bases and the J gene lost 5 bases, with 13 bases spanning the gap. CDR1 and CDR2 from the germline V gene are SQVTM and ANQGSEA. The CDR3 bases are TGCAGCGTTCGGACCGGGGTGGATCAGCCCCAGCATTTT. This sequence encodes CSVRTGVDQPQHF.

V is TRBV2 and J is TRBJ1-5; D not certain. Germline V gene data show CDR1 as SNHLY and CDR2 as FYNNEI. This CDR3 contains 13 residues. V was clipped by 7 bases and J by 0 bases, with 7 bases between them. CDR3 in DNA: TGTGCCAGCAACGCAGATAGCAATCAGCCCCAGCATTTT. This codes for CASNADSNQPQHF.

The chain combines TRBV5-5 with TRBJ1-1; 8 bases agree with TRBD1. The V segment lost 5 bases and the J segment 6 bases; nucleotides outside the gene matches: 9. The CDR3 runs to 14 residues. CDR1 is SGHKS, CDR2 YYEKEE, per germline (reference sequence). CDR3 protein: CASSRSDRVAEAFF. CDR3 nucleotides: TGTGCCAGCAGTCGATCGGACAGGGTGGCTGAAGCTTTCTTT.

A word on this clone: The same CDR3 can be traced to other DNA sequences in this sample. The chain couples TRBV18 to TRBJ1-2, with D perhaps matching TRBD1 (6 bases). V lost 3 bases and J 2 bases, leaving 10 bases between the germline ends. Germline CDR1 reads KGHSH; CDR2 reads LQKENI. This CDR3 spans 14 amino acids. DNA of the CDR3: TGTGCCAGCTCACCCCCGGGACAAAACTATGGCTACACCTTC. Amino acids: CASSPPGQNYGYTF.

A remark on this clone: One end of the junction does not line up with germline, which may come from a read error. This chain uses TRBV11-3 with TRBJ1-5; no clear D gene. This CDR3 region has 13 residues. Germline assignment: CDR1 SGHNT and CDR2 YENEEA. CDR3 loop: CASNLDPNQPQHF. The CDR3 nucleotides are TGTGCCAGCAACTTAGACCCTAATCAGCCCCAGCATTTT.

The chain links TRBV27 to TRBJ2-7; 8 bases are shared with TRBD2. Germline CDR1 MNHEY, CDR2 SMNVEV (reference sequence). The V and J ends lost 0 bases and 1 base, in that order; junction bases with no gene match: 5. The CDR3 loop spans 16 amino acids. CDR3 sequence: CASSLSGGDLSYEQYF. In nucleotides, the CDR3 is TGTGCCAGCAGTTTATCCGGGGGGGACTTATCCTACGAGCAGTACTTC.

The chain carries TRBV7-3 and TRBJ1-1; 7 bases match TRBD1. The germline CDR1 and CDR2 sequences are SGHTA and FQGTGA. J was trimmed by 0 bases and V by 5 bases; bases with no gene match: 6. The CDR3 covers 15 residues. CDR3 protein: CASSPTGQLNTEAFF. The CDR3 nucleotides are TGTGCCAGCAGCCCGACGGGACAGCTGAACACTGAAGCTTTCTTT.

This clone appeared a few times. The chain uses TRBV5-5 and TRBJ2-7; 8 bases are shared with TRBD1. Germline V lookup: CDR1 SGHKS, CDR2 YYEKEE (reference sequence). V shed 4 bases, J shed 2 bases, and the junction held 8 bases outside the gene matches. This CDR3 contains 15 residues. CDR3 sequence: CASSLGQGFTYEQYF. CDR3 DNA: TGTGCCAGCAGCCTCGGACAGGGATTCACCTACGAGCAGTACTTC.

The rearrangement joins TRBV7-8 to TRBJ2-3, with D unresolved. Between the trimmed V and J ends, which lost 1 base and 0 bases, there was a span of 5 bases. The CDR3 is 14 residues long. Germline CDR1 SGHVS, CDR2 FQNEAQ. In DNA form, the CDR3 reads TGTGCCAGCAGCTTAGGTTACAGCACAGATACGCAGTATTTT. Its translation is CASSLGYSTDTQYF.

This sequence joins TRBV2 and TRBJ2-7; a weak D match, TRBD2 (5 bases). V lost 6 bases to trimming and J lost 3 bases, with 9 bases between them. CDR3 length equals 12 residues. Germline CDR1 and CDR2: SNHLY and FYNNEI. The CDR3 loop is CASRRESYEQYF. The CDR3 nucleotides read TGTGCCAGCAGGAGGGAGAGCTACGAGCAGTACTTC.

The V call is TRBV5-1, the J call TRBJ2-7; 11 bases match TRBD1. This CDR3 has 14 residues. V shed 8 bases and J 8 bases; nucleotides not matched to a gene: 12. Germline-derived CDR1 and CDR2 are SGHRS and YFSETQ. Here the CDR3 DNA reads TGCGCCAGTGAGGAGGGACAGGGGGTTGGCAAGCAGTACTTC. It yields the protein CASEEGQGVGKQYF.

V and J are TRBV18 and TRBJ2-2; a weak D match, TRBD2 (5 bases). Trimming took off 6 bases at V and 4 bases at J, with 9 bases between the two ends. The CDR3 loop spans 13 amino acids. Germline assignment: CDR1 KGHSH and CDR2 LQKENI. CDR3 loop: CASSLSGTGELFF. The CDR3 DNA is TGTGCCAGCTCGCTCAGCGGCACCGGGGAGCTGTTTTTT.